This TCR beta chain came from a study of OX40 agonist ivuxolimab in advanced cancers. Profiling relied on immunoSEQ multiplex PCR, and the TCRdb table lists in-frame clones only, not all of them. Among some 60,000 clones listed, 75% to 95% were seen once. The CDR3 has 14 amino acids. Germline loops: CDR1 MDHEN, CDR2 SYDVKM. The V end was cut by 2 bases, the J end by 2 bases, with 9 bases between. Overall study results and limits: CD4+ T cells averaged fewer expanded clones than CD8+ T cells.

A note on this clone: Its specificity is unknown.

The chain joins TRBV28 to TRBJ2-5, with D tentatively TRBD1 or TRBD2 (5 bases each). The clonotype originates from an adult with an advanced solid tumor such as melanoma, head and neck, liver or kidney cancer. Sequenced here: CD4+ or CD8+ T cells sorted from blood, sampled in a trial of the OX40 agonist ivuxolimab. The CDR3 nucleotides are TGTGCCAGCAGTTTAAGGGACGGACAAGAGACCCAGTACTTC. Translation gives CASSLRDGQETQYF.